Below are 17 T cell receptor beta chains sequenced from a single sample in a study of yellow fever vaccine responses in identical twins. From the RT-PCR reads, TCRdb called clonotypes with MiXCR, one entry per CDR3 protein. The sample contains 5,500 to 8,000 distinct CDR3 sequences, about 86% of which appear only once. The sequencing here drew on T cells from blood (PBMCs), unsorted or a sorted subset (not recorded which), taken before or after yellow fever vaccination (not recorded which). All receptors come from a woman aged 18-29 years who received the yellow fever vaccine.

This chain joins TRBV29-1 and TRBJ2-1; a possible D gene is TRBD1 (6 bases). Germline V gene sequence: CDR1 SQVTM, CDR2 ANQGSEA. V lost 7 bases and J lost 6, with 10 bases in between. The CDR3 is 11 amino acids. CDR3 residues: CSGGQPNEQFF. The CDR3 DNA is TGCAGCGGCGGACAGCCCAATGAGCAGTTCTTC.

The chain couples TRBV5-1 to TRBJ2-1; TRBD2 matches 8 bases. The junction had 5 bases not matched to a gene; V was cut back by 2 bases and J by 4 bases. CDR1 and CDR2 (germline): SGHRS, YFSETQ. The CDR3 has 15 amino acids. CDR3 residues: CASSFGTSRYNEQFF. CDR3 DNA sequence: TGCGCCAGCAGCTTTGGGACTAGTCGGTACAATGAGCAGTTCTTC.

In DNA form, the CDR3 reads TGTGCCATCAGTGAGTCCCGGGAACCTGGGTTCTTC. It translates to CAISESREPGFF. The J gene is TRBJ2-1, the V gene TRBV10-3, with TRBD2 as a possible D gene (5 bases). The V end was cut by 0 bases, the J end by 15 bases, with 12 bases between. Germline V gene data show CDR1 as ENHRY and CDR2 as SYGVKD. This CDR3 comprises 12 residues.

J is TRBJ2-5 and V is TRBV2, with 7 bases fitting TRBD2. Germline V CDR1 and CDR2: SNHLY, FYNNEI. The CDR3 has 15 amino acids. Germline trimming cut 3 bases from V and 6 bases from J; bases unmatched to any gene: 10. CDR3 amino acids: CASSETLARGQTQYF. DNA for the CDR3: TGTGCCAGCAGTGAGACACTAGCGCGGGGCCAGACCCAGTACTTC.

This clonotype was found a few times. The chain is built from TRBV29-1 and TRBJ1-1; perhaps TRBD1 as D (6 bases). Looked up from germline, CDR1 is SQVTM and CDR2 is ANQGSEA. CDR3 length equals 12 residues. V lost 6 bases and J 0 bases, leaving 8 bases between the germline ends. CDR3 in amino acids: CSVRDMNTEAFF. In nucleotides, the CDR3 is TGCAGCGTCAGGGACATGAACACTGAAGCTTTCTTT.

The V call is TRBV23-1, the J call TRBJ2-1, with D perhaps given as TRBD1 or TRBD2 (5 bases each). TRBV23-1 carries the ORF label, with uncertain function. Trimming removed 1 base from V and 5 bases from J, with 21 bases in between. This CDR3 is built from 18 residues. Written as DNA, the CDR3 is TGCGCCAGCAGTCAATTCCTTGTCCCGGGACGGAAAGACAATGAGCAGTTCTTC. This gives the protein CASSQFLVPGRKDNEQFF.

On this clonotype: The final CDR3 position lacks the conserved phenylalanine or tryptophan, pointing to a likely read error. The V gene is TRBV11-2, the J gene TRBJ2-3, with 8 bases lining up with TRBD2. Germline V lookup: CDR1 SGHAT, CDR2 FQNNGV. Germline trimming cut 5 bases from V and 4 bases from J; bases unmatched to any gene: 11. This CDR3 contains 16 residues. The CDR3 region is CASSPPLREGADTQYV. In nucleotides, the CDR3 is TGTGCCAGCAGCCCTCCCCTCCGGGAGGGCGCAGATACGCAGTATGTT.

The genes are TRBV24-1 and TRBJ1-2, with 8 nucleotides matching TRBD1. V trimming: 5 bases; J trimming: 7 bases; junction bases outside the gene matches: 5. Germline V gene sequence: CDR1 KGHDR, CDR2 SFDVKD. This CDR3 region has 13 residues. The CDR3 is CATSVGQGSGYTF. The CDR3 nucleotides are TGTGCCACCAGTGTCGGACAGGGCTCTGGCTACACCTTC.

This clonotype was found once. This chain connects TRBV11-3 to TRBJ2-7; the D is unclear. Trimming took off 1 base at V and 3 bases at J, with 13 bases between the two ends. The CDR3 loop spans 15 amino acids. Germline V gene lookup returns CDR1 SGHNT and CDR2 YENEEA. CDR3 in DNA: TGTGCCAGCAGCTTAGGTACAGATTCCATCTACGAGCAGTACTTC. This sequence encodes CASSLGTDSIYEQYF.

The J gene is TRBJ2-4, the V gene TRBV13, with TRBD2 identical over 10 bases. Looked up from germline, CDR1 is PRHDT and CDR2 is FYEKMQ (reference sequence). The CDR3 sequence is 16 residues long. V gave up 7 bases and J gave up 6 bases; unmatched junction bases: 12. CDR3 DNA sequence: TGTGCCAGCACCCAAGGGCCGGCTAGCGGGGGAAACATTCAGTACTTC. This translates into CASTQGPASGGNIQYF.

This sequence joins TRBV13 and TRBJ2-1; the D is unclear. This CDR3 has 11 amino acids. Germline CDR1 reads PRHDT; CDR2 reads FYEKMQ (reference sequence). With 4 bases removed from V and 12 bases from J, the gap between germline ends came to 10 bases. The CDR3 bases are TGTGCCAGCAGCTCCACGAGAGGGCAGTTCTTC. Its protein product is CASSSTRGQFF.

The genes are TRBV10-3 and TRBJ2-1; D call uncertain. Looked up from germline, CDR1 is ENHRY and CDR2 is SYGVKD. The CDR3 is made up of 13 amino acids. V was clipped by 7 bases and J by 10 bases, with 17 bases between them. CDR3 residues: CAITMDRQGEQFF. The CDR3, as DNA: TGTGCCATCACCATGGACCGACAAGGCGAGCAGTTCTTC.

This chain links TRBV20-1 with TRBJ1-2, with D hard to call. CDR1 is DFQATT and CDR2 is SNEGSKA in the germline V gene (reference sequence). The length of the CDR3 is 13 residues. V shed 0 bases and J shed 2 bases, with 7 bases lying between them. The CDR3 DNA sequence: TGCAGTGCTAGAGATCTGGCAAACTATGGCTACACCTTC. Protein: CSARDLANYGYTF.

The chain joins TRBV11-2 to TRBJ2-7; D might be TRBD1 (5 bases). Trimming shortened V by 1 base and J by 2 bases, and 15 bases separated the two germline ends. Germline V gene sequence: CDR1 SGHAT, CDR2 FQNNGV. The CDR3 sequence is 16 residues long. The CDR3 loop reads CASSLVRTGRTYEQYF. The DNA of the CDR3 is TGTGCCAGCAGCTTAGTACGCACAGGAAGAACCTACGAGCAGTACTTC.

J is TRBJ2-3 and V is TRBV20-1, with TRBD1 as a possible D gene (6 bases). This CDR3 is built from 15 residues. Germline V gives CDR1 DFQATT, CDR2 SNEGSKA (reference sequence). V shed 3 bases and J shed 0 bases, with 13 bases lying between them. This CDR3 reads CSASATGSSTDTQYF. CDR3 DNA sequence: TGCAGTGCTAGTGCCACAGGGTCTAGCACAGATACGCAGTATTTT.

With respect to this clonotype: One end of the junction fails to match germline, which may point to a read error. This sequence joins TRBV6-1 and TRBJ1-2; 7 positions agree with TRBD1. From germline, CDR1 is MNHNS and CDR2 SASEGT. This CDR3 comprises 11 residues. CDR3 loop: CASSQGTDGAF. The CDR3 DNA is TGTGCCAGCAGCCAGGGGACAGACGGTGCCTTC.

This chain uses TRBV20-1 with TRBJ2-1, with a possible D match to TRBD2 (6 bases). Germline V gives CDR1 DFQATT, CDR2 SNEGSKA (reference sequence). The CDR3 loop spans 15 amino acids. V lost 5 bases to trimming and J lost 9 bases, with 23 bases between them. The CDR3 DNA reads as TGCAGTGCTCTTAAATCCATCACTAGGAGGGTTGAGCAGTTCTTC. Its protein is CSALKSITRRVEQFF.